What follows are 23 T cell receptor beta chains derived from one specimen sequenced in a study of blood T cell repertoires in COVID-19. Measured with immunoSEQ multiplex PCR; TCRdb has only the in-frame clones, and not every one. The data contain around 160,000 clones, 70% to 90% of them singletons. Sequencing was carried out using PBMCs or T cells enriched from blood (not recorded which). These receptors all stem from a woman younger than 45 with acute COVID-19.

The chain recombines TRBV7-9 with TRBJ2-1, with 9 nucleotides matching TRBD2. Germline V gene sequence: CDR1 SEHNR, CDR2 FQNEAQ (reference sequence). With 6 bases clipped from V and 0 bases from J, the junction kept 15 bases outside the gene matches. The CDR3 has 19 amino acids. CDR3 loop: CASRRAGGGRRSSYNEQFF. Written as DNA, the CDR3 is TGTGCCAGCAGACGAGCGGGAGGAGGAAGAAGGAGCTCCTACAATGAGCAGTTCTTC.

V and J are TRBV30 and TRBJ2-7; TRBD1 matches 7 bases. V lost 2 bases, J lost 6 bases, and 10 bases stayed unmatched. Germline assignment: CDR1 GTSNPN and CDR2 SVGIG (reference sequence). The CDR3 sequence is 14 residues long. CDR3 DNA sequence: TGTGCCTGGAGTCGTATTCCGGACAGGCTCGAGCAGTACTTC. Translated, it gives CAWSRIPDRLEQYF. The full variable domain, rest sourced from reference TRBV30 and TRBJ2-7, is SQTIHQWPATLVQPVGSPLSLECTVEGTSNPNLYWYRQAAGRGLQLLFYSVGIGQISSEVPQNLSASRPQDRQFILSSKKLLLSDSGFYLCAWSRIPDRLEQYFGPGTRLTVT.

V gene TRBV10-3 combines with J gene TRBJ2-1, with a tentative D call TRBD1 (6 bases). The CDR3 runs to 17 residues. Per the germline V gene, CDR1 is ENHRY and CDR2 is SYGVKD. The V end lost 4 bases, the J end lost 0 bases, and 16 bases lay between the germline ends. The CDR3 protein is CAISVKGGASSYNEQFF. The DNA for the CDR3 is TGTGCCATCAGTGTTAAAGGGGGAGCGAGCTCCTACAATGAGCAGTTCTTC.

V gene TRBV27 combines with J gene TRBJ1-3; 10 nucleotides match TRBD1. The germline V gene has CDR1 MNHEY and CDR2 SMNVEV (reference sequence). Trimming took 3 bases from V and 2 from J; bases not matched to a gene: 7. The CDR3 runs to 17 residues. The CDR3 region is CASSFRPGQGPGNTIYF. The CDR3 bases are TGTGCCAGCAGTTTCAGACCGGGACAGGGGCCTGGAAACACCATATATTTT.

The V and J genes are TRBV6-5 and TRBJ1-1; tentative D call: TRBD1 (5 bases). The CDR3 runs 13 residues. V shed 6 bases and J shed 5 bases, with 13 bases lying between them. Germline loops: CDR1 MNHEY, CDR2 SVGAGI. The chain's CDR3 is CASRPPGGTEAFF. The CDR3 DNA reads TGTGCCAGCAGACCACCGGGGGGTACTGAAGCTTTCTTT.

The rearrangement joins TRBV27 to TRBJ2-1; TRBD1 might be the D (6 bases). This CDR3 has 14 residues. With 9 bases removed from V and 8 bases from J, the gap between germline ends came to 20 bases. Germline V gene lookup returns CDR1 MNHEY and CDR2 SMNVEV (reference sequence). CDR3 bases: TGTGCCAGTAAAGAGGGGGTCCAACATTATGAGCAGTTCTTC. This codes for CASKEGVQHYEQFF.

The V gene is TRBV5-1, the J gene TRBJ2-3; 10 bases map to TRBD2. This CDR3 comprises 16 residues. V was pared by 1 base and J by 4 bases, with 6 bases of the junction left unmatched. Germline lookup yields CDR1 SGHRS and CDR2 YFSETQ. CDR3 DNA sequence: TGCGCCAGCAGCTTGCCCCTAGCGGGAGTTGCAGATACGCAGTATTTT. It is translated as CASSLPLAGVADTQYF.

The chain recombines TRBV6-1 with TRBJ1-5; D possibly corresponds to TRBD1 (5 bases). CDR3 length: 14 amino acids. Trimming removed 0 bases from V and 7 bases from J, with 10 bases in between. Germline V gives CDR1 MNHNS, CDR2 SASEGT. The CDR3 spells CASSEAQGAQPQHF. The CDR3 DNA sequence: TGTGCCAGCAGTGAAGCTCAGGGTGCCCAGCCCCAGCATTTT.

This clone was recorded only once. The rearrangement links TRBV7-3 to TRBJ2-1; D unresolved. The CDR3 runs to 15 residues. V shed 0 bases and J shed 9 bases, with 15 bases lying between them. Germline CDR1 reads SGHTA; CDR2 reads FQGTGA. The CDR3 loop is CASSLTQTTGGEQFF. CDR3 bases: TGTGCCAGCAGCTTAACGCAAACTACCGGCGGTGAGCAGTTCTTC.

The chain joins TRBV11-2 to TRBJ1-1; TRBD1 matches at 7 bases. V was pared by 5 bases and J by 0 bases, with 6 bases of the junction left unmatched. Germline V gene sequence: CDR1 SGHAT, CDR2 FQNNGV. The CDR3 spans 15 residues. The CDR3 coding sequence is TGTGCCAGCAGCCTGGGACAGAGGATGAACACTGAAGCTTTCTTT. It encodes CASSLGQRMNTEAFF.

V and J are TRBV4-3 and TRBJ2-5; TRBD1 matches at 9 bases. The germline V gene has CDR1 LGHNA and CDR2 YSLEER. The CDR3 covers 17 residues. V lost 0 bases to trimming and J lost 5 bases; unmatched junction nucleotides: 10. This CDR3 reads CASSQDHIGTGSETQYF. As DNA, the CDR3 is TGCGCCAGCAGCCAAGATCATATAGGGACAGGGAGCGAGACCCAGTACTTC.

The genes are TRBV12-5 and TRBJ2-5; 9 bases line up with TRBD1. Germline trimming cut 2 bases from V and 5 bases from J; bases unmatched to any gene: 3. CDR1 and CDR2 (germline): LGHNT, FRNRAP. The CDR3 has 14 residues. CDR3 region: CASGLTGGQETQYF. The CDR3 DNA follows: TGTGCTAGTGGTTTGACAGGGGGCCAGGAGACCCAGTACTTC. Full variable domain (remainder filled in from reference TRBV12-5 and TRBJ2-5): DARVTQTPRHKVTEMGQEVTMRCQPILGHNTVFWYRQTMMQGLELLAYFRNRAPLDDSGMPKDRFSAEMPDATLATLKIQPSEPRDSAVYFCASGLTGGQETQYFGPGTRLLVL.

The rearrangement uses TRBV7-3 and TRBJ2-2; D call uncertain. The CDR3 is 12 residues long. Germline V gene sequence: CDR1 SGHTA, CDR2 FQGTGA. V was clipped by 3 bases and J by 7 bases, with 6 bases between them. CDR3 nucleotides: TGTGCCAGCAGCTTGTCGCGCGGGGAGCTGTTTTTT. This codes for CASSLSRGELFF.

The CDR3 nucleotides read TGTGCCATCAGTGAATCGAGGGGGCAGAGGACTAATGAAAAACTGTTTTTT. It specifies CAISESRGQRTNEKLFF. The J gene is TRBJ1-4, the V gene TRBV10-3; 7 bases line up with TRBD1. There are 17 residues in the CDR3. J gave up 2 bases and V 3 bases, and 9 bases lay outside the gene matches. Per germline, CDR1 ENHRY and CDR2 SYGVKD.

The V call is TRBV28, the J call TRBJ1-4; 7 bases align to TRBD1. Germline V gene sequence: CDR1 MDHEN, CDR2 SYDVKM. The CDR3 sequence is 14 residues long. The ends lost 5 bases at V and 6 bases at J; junction bases unmatched: 6. In DNA form, the CDR3 reads TGTGCCAGCAGTCCAGGGGGAGAGGATGAAAAACTGTTTTTT. It translates to CASSPGGEDEKLFF.

The chain has TRBV28 and TRBJ1-2; 10 nucleotides agree with TRBD1. In germline, CDR1 is MDHEN, CDR2 SYDVKM. With V trimmed by 6 bases and J by 8 bases, 15 bases remained unmatched. The CDR3 runs to 16 residues. CDR3 DNA: TGTGCCAGCAGCCCATGGGGCCGACAGGGGGCGGGGGGCTACACCTTC. It translates to CASSPWGRQGAGGYTF.

The genes are TRBV28 and TRBJ1-5, with 11 bases that match TRBD1. Germline V CDR1 and CDR2: MDHEN, SYDVKM. V dropped 3 bases and J dropped 7; count of bases not matched to a gene: 8. This CDR3 is 16 amino acids long. As DNA, the CDR3 is TGTGCCAGCAGTTTGGACAGGGGGCGCCTGGGCCAGCCCCAGCATTTT. As protein: CASSLDRGRLGQPQHF.

The genes are TRBV7-9 and TRBJ2-1; 7 bases are a match to TRBD1. V lost 5 bases and J lost 12; bases outside the gene matches: 10. This CDR3 contains 13 residues. Germline loops: CDR1 SEHNR, CDR2 FQNEAQ (reference sequence). CDR3 sequence: CASSQGQIMGQFF. DNA of the CDR3: TGTGCCAGCAGCCAGGGACAGATTATGGGGCAGTTCTTC.

The chain uses TRBV28 and TRBJ1-4; the D gene is possibly TRBD1 (6 bases). V shed 4 bases and J shed 8 bases, with 17 bases lying between them. This CDR3 region has 15 residues. Per germline, CDR1 MDHEN and CDR2 SYDVKM. CDR3 bases: TGTGCCAGCAGTTCCCCAGGGGCGATCGAGGAAAAACTGTTTTTT. Protein product: CASSSPGAIEEKLFF.

The chain links TRBV19 to TRBJ2-7; 8 positions agree with TRBD1. V lost 3 bases and J lost 5; bases outside the gene matches: 3. Germline CDR1 LNHDA, CDR2 SQIVND (reference sequence). The CDR3 extends over 13 amino acids. The CDR3 reads CASSMDRADEQYF. CDR3 nucleotides: TGTGCCAGTAGTATGGACAGGGCGGACGAGCAGTACTTC.

The chain recombines TRBV7-8 with TRBJ2-7; the D gene is possibly TRBD1 (6 bases). Germline V gene sequence: CDR1 SGHVS, CDR2 FQNEAQ. V was shortened by 3 bases and J by 6 bases, with 21 bases between the two germline ends. The CDR3 extends over 16 amino acids. This chain's CDR3 is CASSFNRGLQGVEQYF. CDR3 bases: TGTGCCAGCAGCTTTAATAGGGGGTTACAGGGAGTCGAGCAGTACTTC.

This chain uses TRBV27 with TRBJ1-4; D is unclear. There are 16 residues in the CDR3. The V end lost 2 bases, the J end lost 7 bases, and 17 bases lay between the germline ends. CDR1 is MNHEY and CDR2 is SMNVEV in the germline V gene (reference sequence). For the CDR3, the DNA is TGTGCCAGCAGTTTAATACCGGCGTCGGGTACTGAAAAACTGTTTTTT. Its protein product is CASSLIPASGTEKLFF.

The gene calls are TRBV24-1 and TRBJ1-1, with 11 bases lining up with TRBD1. The CDR3 loop spans 16 amino acids. Germline trimming cut 4 bases from V and 4 bases from J; bases unmatched to any gene: 7. Germline lookup yields CDR1 KGHDR and CDR2 SFDVKD. The CDR3 is CATSDARGTGGTEAFF. CDR3 bases: TGTGCCACCAGTGACGCCCGAGGGACAGGGGGCACTGAAGCTTTCTTT.